This record looks at one T cell receptor beta chain sequence and its context. Its specificity is not known. Brentuximab vedotin exposure varied, and every patient relapsed after autologous stem cell transplantation. Patients reached a best response of complete response, partial response or progressive disease. This sample is drawn from a study of PD-1 blockade in classical Hodgkin lymphoma. Study-wide results and caveats: Complete responders had baseline diversity similar to newly diagnosed patients. What drove the repertoire differences, possibly disease activity or prior therapy, has not been defined.

Sequenced by immunoSEQ multiplex PCR; TCRdb stores in-frame clones only, minus some. The sample lists some 15,000 clones; just under 80% were seen once. This clonotype originated in a human donor with classical Hodgkin lymphoma. The source material was peripheral blood mononuclear cells (PBMCs), sampled before the second cycle of nivolumab.

This CDR3 reads CSVVKGLAYIQSRANVLTF. CDR3 nucleotides: TGCAGCGTTGTGAAGGGACTAGCATACATACAAAGTCGGGCCAACGTCCTGACTTTC. The chain uses TRBV29-1 and TRBJ2-6; TRBD2 aligns across 9 bases. The CDR3 is made up of 19 amino acids. J was trimmed by 5 bases and V by 4 bases; bases with no gene match: 18. CDR1 is SQVTM, CDR2 ANQGSEA, per germline.